This T cell receptor beta chain was found in a study of shared clonotypes between healthy human individuals. Negatively enriched CD4+ T cells were divided by CD45RA into naive and memory. Between the trimmed V and J ends, which lost 2 bases and 3 bases, there was a span of 21 bases. CDR1 is WSHSY, CDR2 SAAADI, per germline. The CDR3 runs to 18 residues. Using immunoSEQ multiplex PCR, the repertoire was profiled, and TCRdb retains in-frame clones only, with some absent. The data hold about 2 million clones, with 90% to 95% observed a single time. The source is a man younger than 30 in good health. Sequencing was performed on naive CD4+ T cells sorted from blood. Subset reported: CD45RA+ positively selected. The chain joins TRBV10-2 to TRBJ2-3; D is unresolved. CDR3 in amino acids: CASSEVAVFRLSTDTQYF. The CDR3 nucleotides are TGCGCCAGCAGTGAGGTTGCAGTTTTTAGGTTGTCGACAGATACGCAGTATTTT.